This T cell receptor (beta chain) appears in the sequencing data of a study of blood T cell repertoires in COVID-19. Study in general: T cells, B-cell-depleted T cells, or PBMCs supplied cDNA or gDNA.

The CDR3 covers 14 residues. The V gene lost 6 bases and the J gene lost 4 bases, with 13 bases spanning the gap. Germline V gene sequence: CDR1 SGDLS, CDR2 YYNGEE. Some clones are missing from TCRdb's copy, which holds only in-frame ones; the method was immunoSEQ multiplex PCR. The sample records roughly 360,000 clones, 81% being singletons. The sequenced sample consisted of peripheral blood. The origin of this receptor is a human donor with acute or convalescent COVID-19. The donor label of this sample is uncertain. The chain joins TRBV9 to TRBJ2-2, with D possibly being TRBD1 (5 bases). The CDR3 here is CASTKGLLTGELFF. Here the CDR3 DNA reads TGTGCCAGCACAAAGGGGCTTCTCACCGGGGAGCTGTTTTTT. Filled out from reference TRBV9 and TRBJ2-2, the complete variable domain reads DSGVTQTPKHLITATGQRVTLRCSPRSGDLSVYWYQQSLDQGLQFLIQYYNGEERAKGNILERFSAQQFPDLHSELNLSSLELGDSALYFCASTKGLLTGELFFGEGSRLTVL.